One sample yielded the 15 T cell receptor beta chains listed below, sequenced in a study of blood T cells in healthy people across ages. Alongside a J-beta primer mix, a sample-barcoded 5' primer served in a second PCR lasting about 7 to 12 cycles. TCRdb re-called the 5' RACE reads through MiXCR, storing one row per CDR3 protein. The sample records approximately 1.5 million distinct CDR3 sequences, about 32% being singletons. Input material: blood. The receptors here all came from a woman in her 30s in good health.

This clonotype was seen many times. The chain couples TRBV6-2 or TRBV6-3 to TRBJ1-6; D remains ambiguous. V lost 2 bases, J lost 5 bases, and 22 bases lay in between. The CDR3 contains 19 residues. Germline V lookup: CDR1 MNHEY, CDR2 SVGEGT. CDR3 coding DNA: TGTGCCAGCAGTTACCAATTTTCTGGAGCTCGGTGGGATAATTCACCCCTCCACTTT. It yields the protein CASSYQFSGARWDNSPLHF.

This clonotype was seen ten or more times. The J gene is TRBJ1-2, the V gene TRBV4-1, with TRBD1 identical over 8 bases. CDR3 length: 15 residues. V dropped 3 bases and J dropped 6; count of bases not matched to a gene: 9. Germline CDR1 MGHRA, CDR2 YSYEKL. The CDR3 coding sequence is TGCGCCAGCAGCCAGGGTCTTAACAGGGGGGATGGCTACACCTTC. This encodes CASSQGLNRGDGYTF.

This chain connects TRBV28 to TRBJ2-1, with D perhaps being TRBD1 or TRBD2 (7 bases each). V dropped 5 bases and J dropped 11 bases, with 22 bases sitting between them. The CDR3 is 15 amino acids. CDR1 and CDR2 from the germline V gene are MDHEN and SYDVKM. The CDR3 DNA reads as TGTGCCAGCAGTCCGCCAGCGGGGCGAGGGGGCCAGCAGTTCTTC. Amino acid sequence: CASSPPAGRGGQQFF.

This chain connects TRBV3-1 to TRBJ2-1, with 7 nucleotides matching TRBD2. V dropped 1 base and J dropped 6; count of bases not matched to a gene: 6. Germline V gene sequence: CDR1 LGHDT, CDR2 YNNKEL (reference sequence). The CDR3 is 15 residues long. The CDR3 coding sequence is TGTGCCAGCAGCCAAGTCGTCCTAGCGGCCAATGAGCAGTTCTTC. Its translation is CASSQVVLAANEQFF.

This clonotype was counted only a few times. The genes are TRBV29-1 and TRBJ2-1, with D possibly TRBD1 on 6 matching bases. V shed 4 bases and J shed 9 bases, with 13 bases lying between them. This CDR3 has 12 amino acids. Germline CDR1 reads SQVTM; CDR2 reads ANQGSEA. CDR3 in amino acids: CSVAGVVFEQFF. CDR3 coding DNA: TGCAGCGTTGCAGGGGTGGTTTTTGAGCAGTTCTTC.

With respect to this clonotype: A junction boundary mismatches the germline segment, possibly from a read error. CDR3 protein: CANSLRTGAKGSRGDEQFF. The CDR3 DNA reads as TGTGCCAACAGCCTGAGGACAGGGGCTAAAGGGTCCCGCGGCGATGAGCAGTTCTTC. This chain uses TRBV14 with TRBJ2-1, with 9 bases fitting TRBD1. The CDR3 loop spans 19 amino acids. Germline lookup yields CDR1 SGHDN and CDR2 FVKESK.

The chain recombines TRBV30 with TRBJ1-2; D is undetermined. This CDR3 has 15 residues. CDR1 is GTSNPN, CDR2 SVGIG, per germline (reference sequence). V dropped 1 base and J dropped 0 bases, with 12 bases sitting between them. As DNA, the CDR3 is TGTGCCTGGAGTGCCTACACCGTAGCTAACTATGGCTACACCTTC. Amino acids: CAWSAYTVANYGYTF.

This clonotype was seen many times. CDR3 sequence: CSAGGLAAYNEQFF. The DNA for the CDR3 is TGCAGTGCCGGGGGGTTAGCAGCTTACAATGAGCAGTTCTTC. The chain couples TRBV20-1 to TRBJ2-1; 7 bases are shared with TRBD2. Trimming at V came to 6 bases and at J to 4 bases, leaving 9 bases not matched to a gene. In germline, CDR1 is DFQATT, CDR2 SNEGSKA (reference sequence). The CDR3 covers 14 residues.

The chain employs TRBV3-1 and TRBJ2-7; possibly TRBD1 or TRBD2 for D (5 bases each). The germline gives CDR1 LGHDT, CDR2 YNNKEL (reference sequence). Trimming took off 1 base at V and 2 bases at J, with 24 bases between the two ends. CDR3 length equals 19 residues. This chain's CDR3 is CASSQGYVWGYRPTYEQYF. The CDR3 DNA reads as TGTGCCAGCAGCCAAGGGTATGTATGGGGGTACCGACCCACCTACGAGCAGTACTTC.

The rearrangement links TRBV28 to TRBJ2-1; D is perhaps TRBD1 (6 bases). The closer fit of TRBJ2-7 to the DNA end suggests the J call may be wrong. This CDR3 is 13 amino acids long. Germline loops: CDR1 MDHEN, CDR2 SYDVKM. CDR3 amino acids: CASEENRANEQYF. CDR3 coding DNA: TGTGCCAGCGAGGAAAACAGGGCCAACGAGCAGTACTTC.

The V call is TRBV21-1, the J call TRBJ1-2. TRBV21-1 is tagged as a pseudogene. The CDR3 has 17 residues. CDR3 sequence reads: CASSKVVWKGVNYGYTF. DNA of the CDR3: TGTGCCAGCAGCAAAGTAGTTTGGAAAGGAGTTAACTATGGCTACACCTTC.

This sequence joins TRBV30 and TRBJ2-4; tentatively, D is TRBD2 (5 bases). V gave up 1 base and J gave up 1 base, with 14 bases separating them. The CDR3 length is 16 residues. From germline, CDR1 is GTSNPN and CDR2 SVGIG (reference sequence). The CDR3 is CAWSGLDGLAKNIQYF. CDR3 in DNA: TGTGCCTGGAGTGGATTAGACGGACTGGCCAAAAACATTCAGTACTTC.

This clonotype was detected many times. This sequence joins TRBV2 and TRBJ2-3; 13 bases agree with TRBD2. Germline values: CDR1 SNHLY, CDR2 FYNNEI. With 6 bases clipped from V and 2 bases from J, the junction kept 5 bases outside the gene matches. This CDR3 is built from 16 residues. CDR3 protein: CASRLTSGRITDTQYF. The CDR3 bases are TGTGCCAGCAGGTTGACTAGCGGGAGGATCACAGATACGCAGTATTTT. The full variable domain, its missing parts supplied by reference TRBV2 and TRBJ2-3, is EPEVTQTPSHQVTQMGQEVILRCVPISNHLYFYWYRQILGQKVEFLVSFYNNEISEKSEIFDDQFSVERPDGSNFTLKIRSTKLEDSAMYFCASRLTSGRITDTQYFGPGTRLTVL.

This chain connects TRBV10-1 to TRBJ2-3; 10 bases line up with TRBD2. This CDR3 is 16 amino acids long. Germline loops: CDR1 WNHNN, CDR2 SYGVQD (reference sequence). V was clipped by 6 bases and J by 5 bases; unmatched bases: 11. This chain's CDR3 is CASSPGLAEWVDTQYF. CDR3 coding DNA: TGCGCCAGCAGCCCAGGACTAGCGGAGTGGGTAGATACGCAGTATTTT.

The chain employs TRBV20-1 and TRBJ2-1; no reliable D call. The CDR3 covers 14 residues. Trimming took off 4 bases at V and 0 bases at J, with 10 bases between the two ends. Germline assignment: CDR1 DFQATT and CDR2 SNEGSKA (reference sequence). The DNA of the CDR3 is TGCAGTGCTAATGAGGCAAGCTCCTACAATGAGCAGTTCTTC. This codes for CSANEASSYNEQFF.